The 27 T cell receptor beta chains listed next were all sequenced from one sample in a study of CXCR3-negative and CXCR3-positive naive CD8 T cells. Through 5' RACE with UMI labels, the TRB cDNA libraries were prepared. TCRdb reprocessed the 5' RACE reads and reports one entry per CDR3 protein, with no DNA. Across 40,000 to 45,000 distinct CDR3 sequences, the top ten clones capture about 8.4% of the sample. Specimen: memory CD8+ T cells from blood. Receptors were obtained from a human donor in good health. Some clones in this sample may be carry-over from other donors' samples.

V gene TRBV12-3 or TRBV12-4 combines with J gene TRBJ2-3. The length of the CDR3 is 13 residues. CDR3 in amino acids: CASRSIGADTQYF.

The chain joins TRBV6-4 to TRBJ2-2; TCRdb outputs TRBD1, but without DNA this stays unchecked. CDR3 length equals 15 residues. Germline V CDR1 and CDR2: MRHNA, SNTAGT. CDR3 protein: CASSAGQGDTGELFF.

The chain has TRBV4-3 and TRBJ2-7; TCRdb gives TRBD2 as the D gene, but with no DNA this cannot be confirmed. This CDR3 contains 15 residues. The germline CDR1 and CDR2 sequences are LGHNA and YSLEER. CDR3 sequence: CASSQDRRGGDEQYF.

V gene TRBV5-5 combines with J gene TRBJ1-5. The CDR3 consists of 15 residues. The germline V gene encodes CDR1 SGHKS and CDR2 YYEKEE (reference sequence). The CDR3 protein is CASSLGLDSNQPQHF.

The CDR3 protein is CASSFPSTGNYEQYF. The chain has TRBV5-1 and TRBJ2-7; without DNA, the TCRdb call of TRBD1 cannot be checked. The CDR3 spans 15 residues. Germline V CDR1 and CDR2: SGHRS, YFSETQ.

The chain uses TRBV29-1 and TRBJ2-7; no DNA is available, so the TRBD2 call from TCRdb remains unchecked. The germline CDR1 and CDR2 sequences are SQVTM and ANQGSEA. This CDR3 spans 16 amino acids. The CDR3 spells CSVETDAGGHVDEQYF.

This clonotype is medium-sized by frequency. This chain links TRBV20-1 with TRBJ2-7; the D call from TCRdb, TRBD1, cannot be confirmed without DNA. The CDR3 has 15 amino acids. Germline CDR1 is DFQATT and CDR2 is SNEGSKA (reference sequence). The CDR3 here is CSARDFGDATYEQYF.

The genes are TRBV25-1 and TRBJ2-1; TCRdb reports TRBD2, a call that lacks DNA to check it against. This CDR3 comprises 15 residues. Germline lookup yields CDR1 MGHDK and CDR2 SYGVNS. CDR3 region: CASSGEGESYNEQFF.

The V and J genes are TRBV28 and TRBJ2-2; TCRdb picks TRBD1, but there is no DNA to check that call. The CDR3 is 18 amino acids. CDR1 MDHEN and CDR2 SYDVKM come from the germline V gene. CDR3 region: CASTSLSGTASNTGELFF.

The J gene is TRBJ2-7, the V gene TRBV29-1; lacking DNA, the TRBD2 call made by TCRdb goes unchecked. The CDR3 totals 16 residues. CDR1 SQVTM and CDR2 ANQGSEA come from the germline V gene. The CDR3 sequence: CSVSNDLAGSPYEQYF.

The chain employs TRBV7-6 and TRBJ1-2; the TRBD1 assignment by TCRdb is unverifiable without DNA. This CDR3 contains 13 residues. Germline lookup yields CDR1 SGHVS and CDR2 FNYEAQ. The CDR3 sequence is CASSLSRGAGYTF.

The J gene is TRBJ2-7, the V gene TRBV29-1; there is no DNA to check the TCRdb D call of TRBD2. This CDR3 contains 12 residues. CDR1 and CDR2 (germline): SQVTM, ANQGSEA. This chain's CDR3 is CSVAAEPNEQYF.

The chain couples TRBV29-1 to TRBJ2-5; there is no DNA to check the TCRdb D call of TRBD1. Germline V gene data show CDR1 as SQVTM and CDR2 as ANQGSEA. The CDR3 has 12 amino acids. The CDR3 loop reads CSVFEGAGTQYF.

The rearrangement links TRBV24-1 to TRBJ2-2. Germline V CDR1 and CDR2: KGHDR, SFDVKD. This CDR3 has 15 residues. CDR3 residues: CATSDLPTGTGELFF.

J is TRBJ1-2 and V is TRBV29-1. The CDR3 is 12 residues long. Germline V gene data show CDR1 as SQVTM and CDR2 as ANQGSEA. CDR3: CSVEGLDYGYTF.

V and J are TRBV6-5 and TRBJ1-1; TCRdb calls TRBD1, which cannot be checked without DNA. From germline, CDR1 is MNHEY and CDR2 SVGAGI. The CDR3 sequence is 16 residues long. CDR3 region: CASSYSMRQGRTEAFF.

The rearrangement uses TRBV6-2 or TRBV6-3 and TRBJ2-7; absent DNA, TCRdb's TRBD2 call cannot be checked. In germline, CDR1 is MNHEY, CDR2 SVGEGT. There are 14 residues in the CDR3. The CDR3 sequence is CASSVAGVQNEQYF.

CDR3 in amino acids: CSVGTLGYEQYF. The chain uses TRBV29-1 and TRBJ2-7. This CDR3 spans 12 amino acids. CDR1 is SQVTM and CDR2 is ANQGSEA in the germline V gene.

This sequence joins TRBV5-5 and TRBJ1-6; TCRdb's assignment of TRBD1 cannot be checked, as there is no DNA. CDR1 is SGHKS, CDR2 YYEKEE, per germline (reference sequence). The CDR3 length is 19 residues. CDR3 region: CASSYHEPGQGAYNSPLHF.

The gene calls are TRBV12-3 or TRBV12-4 and TRBJ2-2; the TCRdb D gene call, TRBD1, has no DNA to confirm it. CDR3 length: 14 amino acids. CDR3: CASSLRADTGELFF.

V is TRBV11-2 and J is TRBJ2-7; the TRBD2 assignment by TCRdb is unverifiable without DNA. The germline CDR1 and CDR2 sequences are SGHAT and FQNNGV. The CDR3 runs to 14 residues. The chain's CDR3 is CASNLGGLVNEQYF.

The CDR3 loop is CSARDIGGDAEAFF. The chain combines TRBV20-1 with TRBJ1-1; TCRdb names TRBD1, which stays unverified in the absence of DNA. Germline CDR1 and CDR2: DFQATT and SNEGSKA (reference sequence). This CDR3 spans 14 amino acids.

The chain employs TRBV7-2 and TRBJ2-5; no DNA is available, so the TRBD1 call from TCRdb remains unchecked. CDR1 is SGHTA, CDR2 FQGNSA, per germline. This CDR3 contains 19 residues. This CDR3 reads CASSSVRTGGLWTVETQYF.

V gene TRBV6-5 combines with J gene TRBJ2-2; absent DNA, TCRdb's TRBD2 call cannot be checked. The germline V gene encodes CDR1 MNHEY and CDR2 SVGAGI. CDR3 size: 15 residues. Here the CDR3 reads CASSYSGALTGELFF.

The chain recombines TRBV29-1 with TRBJ2-7. Germline lookup yields CDR1 SQVTM and CDR2 ANQGSEA. The CDR3 covers 14 residues. CDR3 region: CSVEETRPTYEQYF.

V is TRBV20-1 and J is TRBJ2-1. The CDR3 sequence is 14 residues long. CDR1 and CDR2 (germline): DFQATT, SNEGSKA (reference sequence). CDR3 protein: CSAPAKRNYNEQFF.

This chain joins TRBV12-3 or TRBV12-4 and TRBJ1-5. The CDR3 has 16 amino acids. CDR3 residues: CASSLSAGPYNQPQHF.